This T cell receptor beta chain was found in a study of blood T cell repertoires in COVID-19. Looking at the study overall: The study drew acute and convalescent COVID-19 samples from the United States, Italy and Spain. T cells, B-cell-depleted T cells, or PBMCs supplied cDNA or gDNA.

CDR1 is LGHDT and CDR2 is YNNKEL in the germline V gene (reference sequence). The CDR3 has 16 amino acids. Trimming left V 0 bases short and J 6 bases short, with 18 bases between. This clone was counted between two and nine times. Which cohort a participant joined came from the clinical history participants gave. Study processing details: How many nucleated cells were present was estimated from reference gene primer amplification. Produced via immunoSEQ multiplex PCR; TCRdb's table is partial and in-frame only. V and J calls and clone size are given by that table; D and trimming were obtained from the DNA. The profile shows under 200,000 clones, about 88% of them singletons.

This chain links TRBV3-1 (or the pseudogene TRBV3-2) with TRBJ2-7; tentative D call: TRBD2 (6 bases). Sample: PBMCs or T cells enriched from blood (not recorded which). The origin of this receptor is a woman aged 18-29 years who had recovered from COVID-19. In nucleotides, the CDR3 is TGTGCCAGCAGCCAAGAACTCGTTACGGGAGAGCCCGAGCAGTACTTC. This gives the protein CASSQELVTGEPEQYF.